The 21 T cell receptor beta chains below all came from one sample that was sequenced in a study of technical replicates of blood from several donors. This table comes from immunoSEQ multiplex PCR, and its TCRdb copy is limited to in-frame clones, with some not included. The sample holds about 97,000 clones; approximately 94% are singletons and the top ten take over 0.25%. Sequenced material: T cells isolated from PBMCs. Receptors originate from a human donor in good health.

The CDR3 loop reads CASSQSRVAKNIQYF. CDR3 DNA: TGTGCCAGCAGCCAAAGCCGGGTAGCCAAAAACATTCAGTACTTC. The rearrangement uses TRBV14 and TRBJ2-4, with D unclear. There are 15 residues in the CDR3. Germline V gene sequence: CDR1 SGHDN, CDR2 FVKESK. V was shortened by 2 bases and J by 0 bases, with 8 bases between the two germline ends.

This clone showed up just once. The CDR3 nucleotides read TGTGCCAGCATCGGGGTATGGAACACTGAAGCTTTCTTT. It is translated as CASIGVWNTEAFF. The V and J genes are TRBV27 and TRBJ1-1; D unclear. The CDR3 has 13 amino acids. Deletions cut 7 bases from V and 1 base from J, with 10 bases between. The germline V gene has CDR1 MNHEY and CDR2 SMNVEV (reference sequence).

V and J are TRBV5-8 and TRBJ1-5; 7 nucleotides align to TRBD1. This CDR3 is built from 15 residues. Trimming cost V 0 bases and J 4 bases; bases outside gene matches: 4. Germline V gives CDR1 SGHTS, CDR2 YDEGEE. The CDR3 DNA reads as TGTGCCAGCAGCTTGGGGACAGGTGATAATCAGCCCCAGCATTTT. Encoded protein: CASSLGTGDNQPQHF. The full variable domain, its missing parts supplied by reference TRBV5-8 and TRBJ1-5, is EAGVTQSPTHLIKTRGQQATLRCSPISGHTSVYWYQQALGLGLQFLLWYDEGEERNRGNFPPRFSGRQFPNYSSELNVNALELEDSALYLCASSLGTGDNQPQHFGDGTRLSIL.

This chain uses TRBV27 with TRBJ1-1, with D possibly TRBD1 on 6 matching bases. V was clipped by 6 bases and J by 5 bases, with 16 bases between them. Germline CDR1 is MNHEY and CDR2 is SMNVEV (reference sequence). This CDR3 contains 14 residues. The CDR3 reads CASSSTGWQTEAFF. CDR3 coding DNA: TGTGCCAGCAGCTCTACAGGGTGGCAAACTGAAGCTTTCTTT.

The genes are TRBV7-2 and TRBJ1-5; 11 positions agree with TRBD1. The CDR3 totals 15 residues. V lost 5 bases, J lost 5 bases, and 5 bases stayed unmatched. Germline CDR1 SGHTA, CDR2 FQGNSA. The CDR3 DNA sequence: TGTGCCAGCAGCCGGGGACAGGGGGATTATCAGCCCCAGCATTTT. It translates to CASSRGQGDYQPQHF.

The chain has TRBV7-2 and TRBJ2-1, with 7 positions matching TRBD1. The CDR3 contains 17 residues. With V trimmed by 2 bases and J by 2 bases, 9 bases remained unmatched. Germline assignment: CDR1 SGHTA and CDR2 FQGNSA. The CDR3 protein is CASSLMPGTEAYNEQFF. Written as DNA, the CDR3 is TGTGCCAGCAGCTTAATGCCCGGGACAGAAGCCTACAATGAGCAGTTCTTC.

V is TRBV2 and J is TRBJ2-7; D is ambiguous. Germline CDR1 is SNHLY and CDR2 is FYNNEI. With 2 bases removed from V and 4 bases from J, the gap between germline ends came to 3 bases. The CDR3 is 11 amino acids. CDR3 in amino acids: CASSETYEQYF. The DNA for the CDR3 is TGTGCCAGCAGTGAAACATACGAGCAGTACTTC.

In its sample, this clone was seen a few times. The chain uses TRBV13 and TRBJ2-1; 9 bases fit TRBD1. Germline loops: CDR1 PRHDT, CDR2 FYEKMQ (reference sequence). V gave up 5 bases and J gave up 8 bases; unmatched junction bases: 7. CDR3 length equals 14 residues. Written as DNA, the CDR3 is TGTGCCAGCAGCCTCCGGGACAGGGTTGATGAGCAGTTCTTC. It yields the protein CASSLRDRVDEQFF.

In DNA, the CDR3 is TGTGCCAGCAGCTTAAGTACAGGGGCGCAAGATACGCAGTATTTT. Translation gives CASSLSTGAQDTQYF. V is TRBV7-3 and J is TRBJ2-3; 7 bases are shared with TRBD1. The germline gives CDR1 SGHTA, CDR2 FQGTGA. The CDR3 has 15 residues. Losses at the gene ends were 1 base for V and 5 bases for J; bases not matched to a gene: 6.

The V call is TRBV11-2, the J call TRBJ2-6; D gene unclear. The germline V gene has CDR1 SGHAT and CDR2 FQNNGV. The V and J ends lost 2 bases and 2 bases respectively, with 7 bases between them. The CDR3 extends over 15 amino acids. The CDR3 region is CASSLKSAGANVLTF. CDR3 in DNA: TGTGCCAGCAGCTTAAAGAGCGCTGGGGCCAACGTCCTGACTTTC.

This clone occurred once. The chain couples TRBV11-2 to TRBJ1-1, with D uncertain. Per the germline V gene, CDR1 is SGHAT and CDR2 is FQNNGV. V lost 5 bases and J 3 bases, leaving 7 bases between the germline ends. The CDR3 has 12 residues. The CDR3 DNA sequence: TGTGCCAGCAGCCACAGATACACTGAAGCTTTCTTT. Translated: CASSHRYTEAFF.

The genes are TRBV29-1 and TRBJ1-2; TRBD1 matches at 9 bases. Germline V gene lookup returns CDR1 SQVTM and CDR2 ANQGSEA. The CDR3 totals 14 residues. Losses at the gene ends were 6 bases for V and 5 bases for J; bases not matched to a gene: 10. In DNA, the CDR3 is TGCAGCGTCTTGACAGGGGGGATAGGGTATGGCTACACCTTC. Its protein is CSVLTGGIGYGYTF.

This chain connects TRBV6-5 to TRBJ2-2, with D tentatively TRBD1 (6 bases). From germline, CDR1 is MNHEY and CDR2 SVGAGI. V shed 0 bases and J shed 7 bases, with 12 bases lying between them. CDR3 size: 15 residues. The CDR3 DNA reads TGTGCCAGCAGTTACTCCAGGGGCTCTGGCGGGGAGCTGTTTTTT. Its protein is CASSYSRGSGGELFF.

V gene TRBV5-4 combines with J gene TRBJ1-2, with D perhaps matching TRBD1 (6 bases). Germline V gene data show CDR1 as SGHNT and CDR2 as YYREEE (reference sequence). V was shortened by 2 bases and J by 6 bases, with 20 bases between the two germline ends. This CDR3 region has 16 residues. CDR3 nucleotides: TGTGCCAGCAGCTTAGGTCCGCAGGGGATAGGGGATGGCTACACCTTC. Its translation is CASSLGPQGIGDGYTF.

This chain links TRBV19 with TRBJ2-7; 8 bases fit TRBD1. This CDR3 comprises 16 residues. The J segment lost 5 bases and the V segment lost 3 bases, leaving 12 bases of the junction unmatched. Germline loops: CDR1 LNHDA, CDR2 SQIVND (reference sequence). CDR3 loop: CASSIGDRGIMNEQYF. DNA of the CDR3: TGTGCCAGTAGTATCGGTGACAGGGGAATAATGAACGAGCAGTACTTC.

The rearrangement uses TRBV5-1 and TRBJ2-3; D gene unclear. The CDR3 is made up of 13 amino acids. V lost 3 bases, J lost 0 bases, and 5 bases lay in between. Germline lookup yields CDR1 SGHRS and CDR2 YFSETQ. CDR3 coding DNA: TGCGCCAGCAGCTATTCTAGCACAGATACGCAGTATTTT. It is translated as CASSYSSTDTQYF.

The rearrangement joins TRBV28 to TRBJ2-3; D call uncertain. V shed 7 bases and J shed 2 bases, with 16 bases lying between them. Per the germline V gene, CDR1 is MDHEN and CDR2 is SYDVKM. The CDR3 spans 15 residues. The CDR3 sequence: CASIRGQPNTDTQYF. CDR3 bases: TGTGCCAGCATCCGTGGGCAGCCAAACACAGATACGCAGTATTTT.

The rearrangement links TRBV2 to TRBJ1-2; no firm D call. CDR3 length equals 11 residues. CDR1 is SNHLY, CDR2 FYNNEI, per germline. V was cut by 6 bases and J by 2 bases, with 4 bases left in between. Written as DNA, the CDR3 is TGTGCCAGCAGGGAGAACTATGGCTACACCTTC. Translating it yields CASRENYGYTF. Variable domain in full (rest from reference TRBV2 and TRBJ1-2): EPEVTQTPSHQVTQMGQEVILRCVPISNHLYFYWYRQILGQKVEFLVSFYNNEISEKSEIFDDQFSVERPDGSNFTLKIRSTKLEDSAMYFCASRENYGYTFGSGTRLTVV.

This sequence joins TRBV6-7 and TRBJ2-5; no clear D gene. The J call may be wrong; the DNA end is better matched by TRBJ2-7. Being an ORF, TRBV6-7 has a function that is uncertain. The length of the CDR3 is 17 residues. CDR3 DNA: TGTGCCAGCAGTTACTCCTCTATTAGCTCAAGCTCCTACGAGCAGTACTTC. As protein: CASSYSSISSSSYEQYF.

The genes are TRBV5-1 and TRBJ1-2; 7 nucleotides align to TRBD1. CDR1 and CDR2 from the germline V gene are SGHRS and YFSETQ. Losses at the gene ends were 0 bases for V and 8 bases for J; bases not matched to a gene: 10. The CDR3 is 15 residues long. The CDR3 sequence is CASSLDRDSWGGYTF. DNA for the CDR3: TGCGCCAGCAGCTTGGACCGGGACAGCTGGGGGGGCTACACCTTC.

The gene calls are TRBV27 and TRBJ2-2; no firm D call. Germline CDR1 MNHEY, CDR2 SMNVEV (reference sequence). The V end was cut by 4 bases, the J end by 5 bases, with 2 bases between. CDR3 size: 11 residues. The CDR3 protein is CASSSTGELFF. The CDR3, as DNA: TGTGCCAGCAGTTCAACCGGGGAGCTGTTTTTT.